This T cell receptor beta chain was obtained from a study of identical twins. Trimming cost V 3 bases and J 0 bases, with 12 bases left between them. The CDR3 covers 15 residues. CDR1 and CDR2 from the germline V gene are SGHTA and FQGNSA. Study-wide results and limits: Cross-sectional statistics underpinned the conclusions; the same donors were not followed. Beta out-of-frame sequences showed weaker excess twin sharing.

TCRdb itself ran the 5' RACE reads through MiXCR, one entry per CDR3 protein. Of hundreds of thousands of distinct CDR3 sequences in the sample, around 6% were seen once. Healthy Caucasians alone served as donors. The table lists this clonotype with many counts. What it binds is not known. The TCR was taken from a man in his late teens or twenties in good health. The rearrangement links TRBV7-2 to TRBJ2-7, with unresolved D. Sequenced: naive T cells sorted from blood. CDR3: CASSFESTVSYEQYF. As DNA, the CDR3 is TGTGCCAGCAGCTTTGAGTCCACCGTCTCCTACGAGCAGTACTTC.